The 13 T cell receptor beta chains below all came from one sample that was sequenced in a study of blood T cell repertoires in COVID-19. Profiled with immunoSEQ multiplex PCR; TCRdb holds only in-frame clones, not every one. The data show a few hundred thousand clones, approximately 90% seen once. The sequenced material came from PBMCs or T cells enriched from blood (not recorded which). These receptors were taken from a woman under 30 who had recovered from COVID-19.

V is TRBV6-5 and J is TRBJ1-2; 10 bases line up with TRBD1. Germline V gene data show CDR1 as MNHEY and CDR2 as SVGAGI. The CDR3 sequence is 14 residues long. V dropped 2 bases and J dropped 5; count of bases not matched to a gene: 2. CDR3 protein: CASSYTDRGYGYTF. CDR3 DNA sequence: TGTGCCAGCAGTTACACGGACAGGGGGTATGGCTACACCTTC.

The chain employs TRBV5-1 and TRBJ2-3, with 7 bases aligning to TRBD1. The germline V gene encodes CDR1 SGHRS and CDR2 YFSETQ. CDR3 size: 14 residues. With V trimmed by 4 bases and J by 5 bases, 7 bases remained unmatched. The CDR3 reads CASSARDSGDTQYF. CDR3 DNA sequence: TGCGCCAGCAGCGCCCGGGACAGCGGAGATACGCAGTATTTT.

J is TRBJ1-4 and V is TRBV2, with D perhaps TRBD1 (5 bases). V was pared by 10 bases and J by 4 bases, with 16 bases between. Per the germline V gene, CDR1 is SNHLY and CDR2 is FYNNEI. The length of the CDR3 is 14 residues. CDR3 bases: TGTGCCACCGAAGCGGGGACCTATAATGAAAAACTGTTTTTT. As protein: CATEAGTYNEKLFF.

The V and J genes are TRBV18 and TRBJ2-7; no clear D. CDR3 length equals 14 residues. The germline gives CDR1 KGHSH, CDR2 LQKENI. Trimming removed 3 bases from V and 3 bases from J, with 12 bases in between. Here the CDR3 reads CASSPPNSYYEQYF. The DNA of the CDR3 is TGTGCCAGCTCACCCCCGAACAGCTACTACGAGCAGTACTTC.

This clone showed up just a few times. The V and J genes are TRBV14 and TRBJ2-7; 9 bases line up with TRBD1. Trimming took 0 bases from V and 9 from J; bases not matched to a gene: 6. This CDR3 has 14 amino acids. CDR1 and CDR2 from the germline V gene are SGHDN and FVKESK. In nucleotides, the CDR3 is TGTGCCAGCAGCCAAGATTGGGACAGGGCTACGCAGTACTTC. It specifies CASSQDWDRATQYF.

The chain carries TRBV7-9 and TRBJ1-2; D perhaps matches TRBD1 (6 bases). Trimming shortened V by 5 bases and J by 5 bases, and 21 bases separated the two germline ends. The CDR3 covers 16 residues. Per the germline V gene, CDR1 is SEHNR and CDR2 is FQNEAQ (reference sequence). The CDR3 nucleotides read TGTGCCAGCAGCCCCTCGAGTGGGGGCCAACCATATGGCTACACCTTC. It is translated as CASSPSSGGQPYGYTF.

The chain uses TRBV19 and TRBJ1-2; 7 nucleotides line up with TRBD1. CDR3 size: 14 residues. Germline CDR1 and CDR2: LNHDA and SQIVND (reference sequence). V shed 3 bases and J 6 bases; nucleotides not matched to a gene: 7. The CDR3 coding sequence is TGTGCCAGTAGTATTACGGCAGGGGGACATGGCTACACCTTC. Protein: CASSITAGGHGYTF.

CDR3 nucleotide sequence: TGTGCCAGCAGCGTACGGGACTCCCTAAACAATGAGCAGTTCTTC. This sequence encodes CASSVRDSLNNEQFF. The chain links TRBV7-9 to TRBJ2-1; D may be TRBD2 (6 bases). Germline V lookup: CDR1 SEHNR, CDR2 FQNEAQ (reference sequence). V dropped 5 bases and J dropped 5 bases, with 16 bases sitting between them. The CDR3 runs to 15 residues.

The sample holds one count of this clone. The CDR3 reads CASSQLGLAGEQYF. CDR3 nucleotide sequence: TGCGCCAGCAGCCAACTTGGACTAGCGGGCGAGCAGTACTTC. The chain carries TRBV4-1 and TRBJ2-7, with TRBD2 identical over 11 bases. This CDR3 is built from 14 residues. In germline, CDR1 is MGHRA, CDR2 YSYEKL. Trimming at V came to 2 bases and at J to 6 bases, leaving 3 bases not matched to a gene.

The CDR3 DNA sequence: TGTGCCAGCAGGAACCTTCCCGGGGGCTACACCTTC. Protein product: CASRNLPGGYTF. V gene TRBV6-5 combines with J gene TRBJ1-2, with unresolved D. V was shortened by 6 bases and J by 8 bases, with 13 bases between the two germline ends. The V gene's germline CDR1 is MNHEY and CDR2 SVGAGI. The CDR3 runs to 12 residues.

The CDR3 loop is CASSSLAGGRQETQYF. CDR3 DNA sequence: TGTGCCAGCAGCTCACTAGCGGGGGGGCGGCAAGAGACCCAGTACTTC. The chain couples TRBV7-9 to TRBJ2-5; 13 bases map to TRBD2. Germline CDR1 is SEHNR and CDR2 is FQNEAQ (reference sequence). The CDR3 extends over 16 amino acids. J gave up 2 bases and V 4 bases, and 4 bases lay outside the gene matches.

The rearrangement links TRBV4-1 to TRBJ1-2; D is possibly TRBD1 (6 bases). CDR1 MGHRA and CDR2 YSYEKL come from the germline V gene. CDR3 size: 15 residues. V lost 2 bases to trimming and J lost 8 bases, with 18 bases between them. CDR3 bases: TGCGCCAGCAGCCAACCCCTGGCAGGGGTTGGCGGCTACACCTTC. Its translation is CASSQPLAGVGGYTF.

The chain employs TRBV2 and TRBJ1-5; D might be TRBD1 (5 bases). Germline values: CDR1 SNHLY, CDR2 FYNNEI. The V end was cut by 1 base, the J end by 6 bases, with 13 bases between. This CDR3 has 15 amino acids. CDR3 coding DNA: TGTGCCAGCAGTGAAGATGGGGGGAGTGGTCAGCCCCAGCATTTT. Translating it yields CASSEDGGSGQPQHF.